This TCR beta chain was identified in a study of identical twins. Template switching created a universal primer site, and the cDNA included unique molecular identifiers. One entry per CDR3 protein, called by TCRdb with MiXCR from the 5' RACE reads. The table lists 1.5 million or so distinct CDR3 sequences, under 35% of them singletons. In this sample, this clonotype turned up a few times. J lost 4 bases, V lost 6 bases, and 13 bases had no gene match. Looked up from germline, CDR1 is SGHTA and CDR2 is FQGNSA. This CDR3 is built from 17 residues. Sequences were obtained from cord blood. The receptor comes from a newborn girl in good health. J is TRBJ2-5 and V is TRBV7-2; 11 bases match TRBD2. The CDR3 here is CASSRRPGLADPETQYF. In nucleotides, the CDR3 is TGTGCCAGCAGTCGTAGACCGGGACTAGCGGACCCAGAGACCCAGTACTTC.